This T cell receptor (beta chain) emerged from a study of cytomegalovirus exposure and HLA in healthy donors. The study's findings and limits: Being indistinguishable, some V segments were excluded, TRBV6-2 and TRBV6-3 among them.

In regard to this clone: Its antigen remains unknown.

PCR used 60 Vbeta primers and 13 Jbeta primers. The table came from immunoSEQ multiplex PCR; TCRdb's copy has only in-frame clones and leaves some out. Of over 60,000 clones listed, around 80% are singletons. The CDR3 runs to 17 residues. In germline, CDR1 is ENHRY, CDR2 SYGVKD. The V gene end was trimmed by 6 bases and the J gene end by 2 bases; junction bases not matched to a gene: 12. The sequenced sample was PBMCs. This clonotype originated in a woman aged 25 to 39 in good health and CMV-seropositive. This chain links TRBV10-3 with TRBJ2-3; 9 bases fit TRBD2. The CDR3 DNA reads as TGTGCCATCAGGAACCCAATACTAGCGGGTCTCACAGATACGCAGTATTTT. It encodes CAIRNPILAGLTDTQYF.